A selection of T cell receptor beta chains follows, all from one sample in a study of cytomegalovirus exposure and HLA in healthy donors. Here immunoSEQ multiplex PCR was the method, and the copy in TCRdb shows in-frame clones only, minus some. This sample has about 42,000 clones, with roughly half found just once. What was sequenced was PBMCs. The source is a human donor in good health. The CDR3 runs from the conserved cysteine through the conserved F or W. A D gene is named only where the DNA matches it firmly. The listing skips clone size in some rows; elsewhere it reads once, few, many or a size class.

j_call clone_size v_call d_call cdr3_nt cdr3_aa
TRBJ1-4 . TRBV5-1 . TGCGCCAGCAGCCCGAAAACCGGGACATGGAACGAAAAACTGTTTTTT CASSPKTGTWNEKLFF
TRBJ1-3 once TRBV7-9 TRBD1 TGTGCCAGCAGCCCCCGCGGGACAGTCGAGGGAAACACCATATATTTT CASSPRGTVEGNTIYF
TRBJ2-1 . TRBV28 . TGTGCCAGCAGTTTATACGGGTACAATGAGCAGTTCTTC CASSLYGYNEQFF
TRBJ2-3 . TRBV4-2 . TGTGCCAGCAGCCAAGAAGGTGGGATCGGGGTCCGAAGCACAGATACGCAGTATTTT CASSQEGGIGVRSTDTQYF
TRBJ2-7 few TRBV7-6 . TGTGCCAGCAGCAAGGACAGTGCTGCCTTCGAGCAGTACTTC CASSKDSAAFEQYF
TRBJ1-1 . TRBV19 TRBD1 TGTGCCAGTACCCAGGGACAGGGGAGGGCGAACACTGAAGCTTTCTTT CASTQGQGRANTEAFF
TRBJ1-5 . TRBV15 . TGTGCCACCGCCGTGGAGGGAGGTCAGCCCCAGCATTTT CATAVEGGQPQHF
TRBJ2-1 . TRBV5-1 . TGCGCCAGCAGCTTGGACGGGGTCTCCTACAATGAGCAGTTCTTC CASSLDGVSYNEQFF
TRBJ2-1 . TRBV6-4 TRBD2 TGTGCCAGCAGTGCCCAGGGACTAGCGGAGATGGGTGAGCAGTTCTTC CASSAQGLAEMGEQFF
TRBJ2-7 once TRBV19 TRBD2 TGTGCCAGTAGTATCGGGCGGGGGGCGACCTACGAGCAGTACTTC CASSIGRGATYEQYF
TRBJ2-2 . TRBV7-3 TRBD1 TGTGCCAGCAGCTCTAAGGGGGCATCAGGTGGGGGGAACACCGGGGAGCTGTTTTTT CASSSKGASGGGNTGELFF
TRBJ1-1 . TRBV20-1 TRBD1 TGCAGTGCTGCACAGGGGGTGATAACTTTCTTT CSAAQGVITFF
TRBJ2-1 . TRBV28 TRBD2 TGTGCCAGCACCTTAGGGACTAGCACATACAATGAGCAGTTCTTC CASTLGTSTYNEQFF
TRBJ2-6 few TRBV28 TRBD1 TGTGCCAGCACAGAGCCAGGACAGGGGGCGCCCGGGGCCAACGTCCTGACTTTC CASTEPGQGAPGANVLTF
TRBJ2-2 . TRBV7-2 . TGTGCCAGCAGCTTAGGCGGCAGGGTCGGCACCGGGGAGCTGTTTTTT CASSLGGRVGTGELFF
TRBJ2-7 . TRBV7-2 TRBD2 TGTGCCAGCAGCCGGAATTGGGCGGGGGATTTCTTCGAGCAGTACTTC CASSRNWAGDFFEQYF
TRBJ2-3 few TRBV10-2 . TGCGCCAGCAGTTCCCTCACAGATACGCAGTATTTT CASSSLTDTQYF
TRBJ2-1 . TRBV29-1 TRBD1 TGCAGCGTTGAATCCCGGGACAGGGGACCCAATGAGCAGTTCTTC CSVESRDRGPNEQFF
TRBJ2-3 . TRBV7-3 . TGTGCCAGCAGCTTAACGGGAGGAGCAGATACGCAGTATTTT CASSLTGGADTQYF
TRBJ1-1 . TRBV6-1 . TGTGCCAGCGTCCGACATTTGAACACTGAAGCTTTCTTT CASVRHLNTEAFF
TRBJ2-1 . TRBV5-8 TRBD2 TGTGCCAGCAGCTTACCGGGACTAGCGGGGAATGAGCAGTTCTTC CASSLPGLAGNEQFF